This TCR beta chain originates from a study of vaccination and CD4 T cells after COVID-19 (dated by TCRdb to between 2021 and 2022). Describing the broader study: In the convalescent cohort there were six males and four females, among whom were two Hispanic individuals, seven Caucasians, two Asians and one multiracial person. Participants received two doses of either the Pfizer-BioNTech BNT162b2 vaccine (n=8) or the Moderna mRNA-1273 vaccine (n=2). Post-COVID blood samples were collected from convalescent patients a median of approximately 93 days after diagnosis, with a range of roughly 30 to 161 days. Post-vaccine blood samples were obtained a median of roughly 75 days after the second vaccine dose, with a range of about 13 to 250 days. Culture stimuli were overlapping spike peptide pools from SARS-CoV-2 and from the common cold coronaviruses HCoV-NL63, HCoV-OC43 and HCoV-229E. Control cultures received a CEFX viral epitope pool as the positive control, an HIV-1 Nef peptide pool as the negative control, or no peptide. In around 10 COVID-19 convalescent patients and 4 infection-naive healthy vaccine recipients, researchers compared the spike-specific CD4+ TCR repertoire from before mRNA vaccination with the repertoire from after.

The library was prepared using PCR. At the Johns Hopkins FTIC core, DNA from the cultured CD4+ T cells underwent TCR sequencing with the Oncomine TCR Beta short-read assay. Genomic DNA was extracted from the cultured CD4+ T cells with the QIAamp micro DNA kit. The Oncomine TCR Beta libraries from cultured CD4+ T cells were pooled using unique dual indexes and then sequenced on an Illumina iSeq 100. The source study handled its data this way. Non-productive sequences were filtered out, and CDR3s that did not start with C, did not end with F or W, or were shorter than 7 amino acids were discarded. The MANAFEST web application was used to identify antigen-specific clonotypes by comparing peptide-stimulated wells against reference wells and other culture wells. To be called positive, a clone needed an FDR below 0.05, an odds ratio above 5, and a productive frequency above 0.1% in at least two of three replicate wells. A clonotype counted as cross-reactive if it showed significant expansion both in the SARS-CoV-2 spike wells and in at least one common cold coronavirus spike condition. Similarity between CDR3 sequences was evaluated in R version 3.6.1 using Levenshtein distances (stringdist) and unrooted phylogenetic trees (ape). Starting from the raw public reads, TCRdb applied fastp trimming at Q25, assembled clones with MiXCR and retained in-frame beta chains. Every entry covers one CDR3 protein and lists the most common genes and DNA from its rows. TCRdb, not the authors, supplied the V and J calls. The sample contains 9,500 or so distinct CDR3 sequences, 26% of them found a single time. The ten largest clones capture roughly 46% of the sample.

The sample's treatment or condition label is to be understood as: approximately 10-day PBMC culture with coronavirus spike peptide pools or control peptides (ViraFEST assay). To expand antigen-specific T cells with peptide pools and then pick out the expanded clonotypes through TCR sequencing, the study relied on the ViraFEST assay. The absence of prior SARS-CoV-2 infection in healthy vaccine recipients was confirmed by negative nucleocapsid antibody tests before and after vaccination. Over 1.5 million PBMCs per well were cultured in IMDM with 5% human AB serum and 8.5 to 10 IU/ml IL-2, plus 10 ug/ml peptide pools. On days 3 and 7, half of the culture medium was replaced with fresh IL-2-containing medium. After approximately eleven days of culture, CD4+ T cells were isolated by negative selection with the EasySep CD4+ T cell isolation kit. Ficoll-Paque Plus gradient centrifugation was used to isolate PBMCs from whole blood, and the isolated PBMCs were then either used fresh or cryopreserved at -140C. Each culture condition was generally run in triplicate wells.

Study-level results and caveats: Among convalescent patients, a median about 86% of the SARS-CoV-2-reactive clones seen after vaccination appeared only after vaccination, which suggests priming specific to the vaccine. Only a relatively small number of convalescent patients were included in the study, and early timepoints following natural infection were not analyzed. Nearly all vaccine-specific clones in convalescent patients (304 of 307) were mono-reactive for SARS-CoV-2 spike rather than cross-reactive with common cold coronaviruses. Although the median number of SARS-CoV-2-reactive clonotypes went up from roughly 19 after infection to more than 30 after vaccination, the increase was not significant.

About this clonotype itself: No antigen is known for it. Base-call qualities are not available, and no considerably larger clone is one nucleotide away.

The germline V gene encodes CDR1 SGHTA and CDR2 FQGNSA. The CDR3, from cysteine to phenylalanine, totals 16 residues. Solely the CDR3 DNA is kept, with 48 bases framed from the first base. Germline trimming: 5 bases from V, 10 bases from J; junction bases outside gene matches: 14. This TCR was recovered from a human donor who received a COVID-19 vaccine. The chain employs TRBV7-2 and TRBJ2-5, with 12 central nucleotides matching TRBD2. Source: CD4+ T cells from blood, cultured in vitro, taken before SARS-CoV-2 vaccination. The encoded CDR3 is CASSDASGGVNFLQYF. The base sequence is TGTGCCAGCAGCGATGCTAGCGGGGGGGTAAATTTTCTCCAGTACTTC.